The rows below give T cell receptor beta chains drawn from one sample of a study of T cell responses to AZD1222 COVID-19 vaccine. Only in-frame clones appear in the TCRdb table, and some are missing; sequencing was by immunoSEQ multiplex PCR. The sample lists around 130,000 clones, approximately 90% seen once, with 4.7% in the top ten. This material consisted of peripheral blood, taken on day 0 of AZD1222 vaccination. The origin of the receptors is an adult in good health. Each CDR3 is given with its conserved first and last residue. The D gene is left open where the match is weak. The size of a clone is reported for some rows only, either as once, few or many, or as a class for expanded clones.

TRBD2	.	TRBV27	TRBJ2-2	CASSPGLAGGRRPGELFF	TGTGCCAGCAGTCCCGGACTAGCGGGAGGGAGGAGACCCGGGGAGCTGTTTTTT
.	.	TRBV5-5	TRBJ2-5	CASSFNTGTQETQYF	TGTGCCAGCAGCTTTAATACAGGGACCCAAGAGACCCAGTACTTC
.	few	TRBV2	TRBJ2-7	CASTETLPGATYYEQYF	TGTGCCAGCACCGAAACCCTCCCAGGGGCCACCTACTACGAGCAGTACTTC
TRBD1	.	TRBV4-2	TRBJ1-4	CASSPLGRGKGANEKLFF	TGTGCCAGCAGCCCCTTGGGCAGGGGGAAGGGTGCTAATGAAAAACTGTTTTTT
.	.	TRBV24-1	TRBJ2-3	CATSDSRRVDTDTQYF	TGTGCCACCAGTGATTCAAGACGGGTTGACACAGATACGCAGTATTTT
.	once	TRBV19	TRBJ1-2	CASSLDGNYGYTF	TGTGCCAGTAGCTTGGACGGAAACTATGGCTACACCTTC
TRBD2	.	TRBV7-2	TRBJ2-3	CASSFKGLAGAVGTDTQYF	TGTGCCAGCAGCTTTAAGGGACTAGCGGGAGCGGTGGGCACAGATACGCAGTATTTT
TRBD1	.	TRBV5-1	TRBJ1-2	CASSLWDRDYGYTF	TGCGCCAGCAGCTTATGGGACAGGGACTATGGCTACACCTTC
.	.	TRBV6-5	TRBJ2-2	CASSYRRGTGELFF	TGTGCCAGCAGTTACCGGAGGGGCACCGGGGAGCTGTTTTTT
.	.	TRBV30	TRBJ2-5	CAWIRGDSQETQYF	TGTGCCTGGATAAGGGGAGATAGTCAAGAGACCCAGTACTTC
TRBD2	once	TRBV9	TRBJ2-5	CASSLTSGSETQYF	TGTGCCAGCAGCTTGACTAGCGGGAGCGAGACCCAGTACTTC
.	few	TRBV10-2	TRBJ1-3	CASSAESTTRNF	TGCGCCAGCAGTGCGGAGTCCACCACCAGGAATTTT
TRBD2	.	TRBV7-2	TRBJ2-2	CASSSISGTNTGELFF	TGTGCCAGCAGCTCGATTAGCGGGACGAACACCGGGGAGCTGTTTTTT
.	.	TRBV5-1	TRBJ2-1	CASSSLRARSYNEQFF	TGCGCCAGCAGCTCCCTAAGGGCTAGGTCCTACAATGAGCAGTTCTTC
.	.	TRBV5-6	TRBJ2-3	CASTSRGFRTDTQYF	TGTGCCAGCACTTCAAGGGGGTTTCGTACAGATACGCAGTATTTT